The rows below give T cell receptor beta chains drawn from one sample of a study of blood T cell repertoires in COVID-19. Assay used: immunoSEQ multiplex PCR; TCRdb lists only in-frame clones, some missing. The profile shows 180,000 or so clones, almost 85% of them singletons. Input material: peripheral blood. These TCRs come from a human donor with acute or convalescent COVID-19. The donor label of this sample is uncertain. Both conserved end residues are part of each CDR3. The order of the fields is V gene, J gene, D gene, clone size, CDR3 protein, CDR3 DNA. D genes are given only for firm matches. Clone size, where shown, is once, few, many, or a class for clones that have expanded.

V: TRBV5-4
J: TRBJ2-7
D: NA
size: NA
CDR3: CASSLGVRGTYEQYF
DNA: TGTGCCAGCAGCTTGGGAGTAAGGGGGACCTACGAGCAGTACTTC

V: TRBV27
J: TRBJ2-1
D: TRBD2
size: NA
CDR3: CASSLRLAGDEQFF
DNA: TGTGCCAGCAGTTTAAGGCTAGCGGGAGATGAGCAGTTCTTC

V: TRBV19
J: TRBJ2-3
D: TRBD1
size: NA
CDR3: CASSPDRGSTDTQYF
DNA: TGTGCCAGTAGTCCGGACAGGGGTAGCACAGATACGCAGTATTTT

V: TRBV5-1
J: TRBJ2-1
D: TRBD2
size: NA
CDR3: CASSSQASGGYNEQFF
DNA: TGCGCCAGCAGCTCGCAGGCTAGCGGGGGTTACAATGAGCAGTTCTTC

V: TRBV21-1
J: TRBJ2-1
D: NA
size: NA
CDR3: CASRTHTSGLKFF
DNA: TGTGCCAGCAGAACCCACACTAGCGGGTTAAAGTTCTTC

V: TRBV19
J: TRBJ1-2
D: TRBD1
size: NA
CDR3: CASSTDRGIYGYTF
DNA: TGTGCCAGTAGTACGGACAGGGGGATTTATGGCTACACCTTC

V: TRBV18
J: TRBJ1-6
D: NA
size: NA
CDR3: CASSPEGDSPLHF
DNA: TGTGCCAGCTCACCGGAAGGGGATTCACCCCTCCACTTT

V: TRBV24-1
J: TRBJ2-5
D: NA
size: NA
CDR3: CATSDSQGRQTQYF
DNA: TGTGCCACCAGTGATTCTCAGGGAAGGCAGACCCAGTACTTC

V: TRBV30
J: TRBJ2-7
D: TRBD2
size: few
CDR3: CAGGTSGKIYEQYF
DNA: TGTGCCGGAGGGACTAGCGGGAAGATATACGAGCAGTACTTC

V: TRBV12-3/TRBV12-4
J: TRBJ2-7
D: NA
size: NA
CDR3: CASSHGRGSEQYF
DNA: TGTGCCAGCAGCCATGGTAGGGGCTCCGAGCAGTACTTC

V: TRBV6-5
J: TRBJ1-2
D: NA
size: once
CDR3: CASGQGQSRYGYTF
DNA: TGTGCCAGCGGGCAGGGACAAAGTCGATATGGCTACACCTTC

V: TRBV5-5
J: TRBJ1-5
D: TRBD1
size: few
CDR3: CASSLDRGKPQHF
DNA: TGTGCCAGCAGCTTGGACAGGGGCAAGCCCCAGCATTTT

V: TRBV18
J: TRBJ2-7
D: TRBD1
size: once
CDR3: CASSPGQLYEQYF
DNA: TGTGCCAGCTCACCGGGACAGCTCTACGAGCAGTACTTC

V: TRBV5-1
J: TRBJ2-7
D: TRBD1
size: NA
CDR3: CASSLGQGSHEQYF
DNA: TGCGCCAGCAGCCTAGGACAGGGGTCCCACGAGCAGTACTTC

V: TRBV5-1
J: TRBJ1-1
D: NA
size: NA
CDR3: CASSASTGYTEAFF
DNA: TGCGCCAGCAGCGCCTCGACAGGATACACTGAAGCTTTCTTT

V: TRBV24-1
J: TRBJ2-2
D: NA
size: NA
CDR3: CATSDLPSLGTGELFF
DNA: TGTGCCACCAGTGATTTGCCCTCACTAGGAACCGGGGAGCTGTTTTTT

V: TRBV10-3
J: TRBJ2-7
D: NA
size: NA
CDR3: CAISSTTYEQYF
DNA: TGTGCCATCAGCTCGACAACTTACGAGCAGTACTTC

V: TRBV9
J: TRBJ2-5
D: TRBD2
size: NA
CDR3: CASSPGRATGPKETQYF
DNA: TGTGCCAGCAGCCCAGGGAGGGCTACGGGACCTAAAGAGACCCAGTACTTC

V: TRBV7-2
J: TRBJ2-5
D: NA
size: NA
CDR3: CASSLGLAETQYF
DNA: TGTGCCAGCAGCTTGGGCCTGGCCGAGACCCAGTACTTC

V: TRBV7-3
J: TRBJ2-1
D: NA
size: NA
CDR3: CASSHQRTASYNEQFF
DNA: TGTGCCAGCAGCCATCAGAGGACAGCCTCCTACAATGAGCAGTTCTTC

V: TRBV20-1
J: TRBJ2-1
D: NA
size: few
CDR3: CSAGERDSLIF
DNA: TGCAGTGCGGGAGAACGGGACTCCCTGATCTTC

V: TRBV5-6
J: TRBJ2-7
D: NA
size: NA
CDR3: CASSLTGYEQYF
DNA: TGTGCCAGCAGCTTGACAGGGTACGAGCAGTACTTC

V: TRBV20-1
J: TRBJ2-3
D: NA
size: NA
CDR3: CSASGLDSTDTQYF
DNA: TGCAGTGCTAGTGGGCTAGACAGCACAGATACGCAGTATTTT

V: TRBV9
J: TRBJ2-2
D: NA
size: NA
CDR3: CASSVDSRNTGELFF
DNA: TGTGCCAGCAGCGTAGATAGCAGGAACACCGGGGAGCTGTTTTTT

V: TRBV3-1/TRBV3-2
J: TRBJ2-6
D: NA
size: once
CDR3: CASSQGAGANVLTF
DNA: TGTGCCAGCAGCCAAGGAGCGGGGGCCAACGTCCTGACTTTC

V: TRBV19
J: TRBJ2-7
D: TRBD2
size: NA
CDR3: CASSSPGTSGRSGEQYF
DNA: TGTGCCAGTAGTAGTCCCGGGACTAGCGGGAGATCGGGTGAGCAGTACTTC

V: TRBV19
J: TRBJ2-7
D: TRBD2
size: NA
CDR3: CASSAWTSGEQYF
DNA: TGTGCCAGTAGTGCCTGGACTAGCGGGGAGCAGTACTTC

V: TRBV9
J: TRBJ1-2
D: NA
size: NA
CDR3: CASSVGTVYGYTF
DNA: TGTGCCAGCAGCGTAGGGACTGTCTATGGCTACACCTTC

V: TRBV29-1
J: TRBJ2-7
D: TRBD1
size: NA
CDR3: CSVEEPGGSSYEQYF
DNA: TGCAGCGTTGAAGAGCCAGGGGGAAGCTCCTACGAGCAGTACTTC

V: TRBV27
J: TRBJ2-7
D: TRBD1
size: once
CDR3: CASSYRDRGHYEQYF
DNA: TGTGCCAGCAGTTACCGGGACAGGGGTCATTACGAGCAGTACTTC

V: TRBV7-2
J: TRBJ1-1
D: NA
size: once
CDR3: CASSSPPGGLNTEAFF
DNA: TGTGCCAGCAGCTCTCCCCCGGGGGGATTGAACACTGAAGCTTTCTTT

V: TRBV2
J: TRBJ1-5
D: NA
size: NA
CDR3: CASSEDGGANQPQHF
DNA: TGTGCCAGCAGTGAAGATGGGGGGGCGAATCAGCCCCAGCATTTT

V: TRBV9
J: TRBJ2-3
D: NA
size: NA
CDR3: CASKKGGHVGTDTQYF
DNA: TGTGCCAGCAAAAAGGGGGGGCATGTCGGCACAGATACGCAGTATTTT

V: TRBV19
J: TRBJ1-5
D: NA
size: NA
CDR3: CASRPRGNQPQHF
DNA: TGTGCCAGCCGCCCCAGGGGCAATCAGCCCCAGCATTTT

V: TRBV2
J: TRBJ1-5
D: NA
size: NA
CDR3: CASMKIQGNNQPQHF
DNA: TGTGCCAGCATGAAAATACAGGGCAACAATCAGCCCCAGCATTTT

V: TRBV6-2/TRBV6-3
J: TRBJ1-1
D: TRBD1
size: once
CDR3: CASSYFQGAAGGTEAFF
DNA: TGTGCCAGCAGTTACTTCCAGGGGGCCGCGGGTGGCACTGAAGCTTTCTTT

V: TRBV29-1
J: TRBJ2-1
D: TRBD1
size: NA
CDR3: CSVDVWGRGSDEQFF
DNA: TGCAGCGTTGACGTTTGGGGCAGGGGGTCAGATGAGCAGTTCTTC

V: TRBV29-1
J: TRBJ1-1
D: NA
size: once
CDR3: CSVVPQGGGTEAFF
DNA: TGCAGCGTTGTACCGCAGGGAGGAGGCACTGAAGCTTTCTTT

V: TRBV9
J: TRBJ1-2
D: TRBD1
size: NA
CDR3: CASSVGDSYGYTF
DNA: TGTGCCAGCAGCGTAGGGGACAGCTATGGCTACACCTTC

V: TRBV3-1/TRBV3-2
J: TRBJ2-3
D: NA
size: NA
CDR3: CASSPTGAGSTDTQYF
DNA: TGTGCCAGCAGCCCCACCGGGGCGGGAAGCACAGATACGCAGTATTTT

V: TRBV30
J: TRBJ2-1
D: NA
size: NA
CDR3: CAWSVNNEQFF
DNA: TGTGCCTGGAGTGTCAACAATGAGCAGTTCTTC

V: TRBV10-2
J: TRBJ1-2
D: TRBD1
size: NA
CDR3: CASSEASRGLPYGYTF
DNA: TGCGCCAGCAGTGAGGCTTCCAGGGGGCTCCCCTATGGCTACACCTTC

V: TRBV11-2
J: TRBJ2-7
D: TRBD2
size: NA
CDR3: CASSLYSGGAYEQYF
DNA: TGTGCCAGCAGCTTATACTCGGGAGGTGCCTACGAGCAGTACTTC

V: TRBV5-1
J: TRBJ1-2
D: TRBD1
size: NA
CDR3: CASSSPPGQGMKGYTF
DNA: TGCGCCAGCAGCTCGCCCCCGGGACAGGGGATGAAAGGCTACACCTTC